A single sample is the source of the 3 T cell receptor beta chains below, sequenced in a study of T cells in Graves' hyperthyroidism and ophthalmopathy. RNA transcripts yielded amplified TCR beta CDR3 regions. TCR CDR3 regions were first amplified by RT-PCR with HTBI primers. Using its own MiXCR run on the multiplex PCR reads, TCRdb lists one record per CDR3 protein. Of 660,000 or so distinct CDR3 sequences listed, about 45% are singletons. The sequenced material came from peripheral blood or thyroid tissue (not recorded which). The receptor source for this set is an adult man with Graves' disease, either hyperthyroidism or ophthalmopathy (not recorded which).

This clonotype was found many times. The chain is built from TRBV29-1 and TRBJ1-4, with 7 positions matching TRBD1. There are 14 residues in the CDR3. After removal of 4 bases from V and 7 bases from J, the junction contained 9 bases not matched to a gene. The germline gives CDR1 SQVTM, CDR2 ANQGSEA. CDR3 in amino acids: CSVVEGARPEKLFF. The CDR3 DNA follows: TGCAGCGTTGTTGAGGGGGCGCGTCCTGAAAAACTGTTTTTT.

The gene calls are TRBV29-1 and TRBJ2-5, with 7 positions matching TRBD2. The DNA end lines up better with TRBJ2-7; the J call may be wrong. The CDR3 runs to 13 residues. Germline V lookup: CDR1 SQVTM, CDR2 ANQGSEA. Here the CDR3 reads CSDTGGLVDEQYF. The CDR3, as DNA: TGCAGCGATACGGGAGGACTAGTAGACGAGCAGTACTTC.

The chain has TRBV7-9 and TRBJ1-4, with D tentatively TRBD1 (5 bases). The CDR3 consists of 15 residues. V lost 1 base, J lost 7 bases, and 13 bases lay in between. Per germline, CDR1 SEHNR and CDR2 FQNEAQ (reference sequence). CDR3 sequence reads: CASSLVGRGGEKLFF. As DNA, the CDR3 is TGTGCCAGCAGCTTAGTGGGGAGGGGCGGTGAAAAACTGTTTTTT.